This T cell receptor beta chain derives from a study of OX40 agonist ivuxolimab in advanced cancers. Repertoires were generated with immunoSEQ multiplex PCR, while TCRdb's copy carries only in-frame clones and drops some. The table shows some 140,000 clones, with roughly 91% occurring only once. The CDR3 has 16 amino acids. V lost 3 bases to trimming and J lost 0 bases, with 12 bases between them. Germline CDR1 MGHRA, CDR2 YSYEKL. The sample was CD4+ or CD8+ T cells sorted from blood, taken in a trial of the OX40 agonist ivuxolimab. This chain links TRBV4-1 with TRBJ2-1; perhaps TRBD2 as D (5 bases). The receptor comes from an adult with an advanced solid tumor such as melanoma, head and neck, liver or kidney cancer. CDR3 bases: TGCGCCAGCAGCCATTCAGGAGGATCCTCCTACAATGAGCAGTTCTTC. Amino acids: CASSHSGGSSYNEQFF.